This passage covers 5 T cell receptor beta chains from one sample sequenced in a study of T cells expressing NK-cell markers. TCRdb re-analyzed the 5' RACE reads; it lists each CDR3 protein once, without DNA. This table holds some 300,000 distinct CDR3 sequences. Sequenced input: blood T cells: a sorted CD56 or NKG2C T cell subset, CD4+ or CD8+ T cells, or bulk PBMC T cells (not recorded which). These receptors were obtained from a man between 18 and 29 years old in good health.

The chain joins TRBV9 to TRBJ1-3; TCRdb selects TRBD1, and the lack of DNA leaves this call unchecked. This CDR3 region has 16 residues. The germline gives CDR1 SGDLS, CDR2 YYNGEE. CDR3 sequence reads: CASSVAAGAPGNTIYF. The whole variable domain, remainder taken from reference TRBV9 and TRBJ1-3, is DSGVTQTPKHLITATGQRVTLRCSPRSGDLSVYWYQQSLDQGLQFLIQYYNGEERAKGNILERFSAQQFPDLHSELNLSSLELGDSALYFCASSVAAGAPGNTIYFGEGSWLTVV.

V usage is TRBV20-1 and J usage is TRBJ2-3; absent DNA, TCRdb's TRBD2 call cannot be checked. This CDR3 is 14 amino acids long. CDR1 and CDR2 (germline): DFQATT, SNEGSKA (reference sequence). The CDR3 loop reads CSARLTSGSYTQYF.

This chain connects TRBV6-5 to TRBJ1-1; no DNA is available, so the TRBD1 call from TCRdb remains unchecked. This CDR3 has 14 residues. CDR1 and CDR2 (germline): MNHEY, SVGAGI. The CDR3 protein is CASSYSGPGTEAFF.

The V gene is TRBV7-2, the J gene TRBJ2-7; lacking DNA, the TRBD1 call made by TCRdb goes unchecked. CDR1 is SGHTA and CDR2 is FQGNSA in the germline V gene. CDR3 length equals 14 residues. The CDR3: CASSWGGVLYEQYF.

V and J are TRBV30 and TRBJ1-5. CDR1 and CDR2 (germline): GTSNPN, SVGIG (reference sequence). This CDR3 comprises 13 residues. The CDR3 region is CAWKGQGNQPQHF.